A selection of T cell receptor beta chains follows, all from one sample in a study of cytomegalovirus exposure and HLA in healthy donors. Clones were sequenced by immunoSEQ multiplex PCR, and TCRdb holds only the in-frame ones, with some missing. In total, the table holds fewer than 250,000 clones. The sample comprised PBMCs. These receptors all come from a woman aged 30 to 39 in good health and CMV-seropositive. The CDR3 runs from the conserved cysteine through the conserved F or W. Each record gives: CDR3 protein, CDR3 DNA, V gene, J gene, D gene. D genes are given only for firm matches.

CDR3aa: CASSLYPRTGPQPQHF
CDR3nt: TGTGCCAGCAGTTTATACCCCCGGACAGGCCCTCAGCCCCAGCATTTT
v_gene: TRBV28
j_gene: TRBJ1-5
d_gene: TRBD1

CDR3aa: CASSGLGAGEKLFF
CDR3nt: TGTGCCAGCAGCGGTTTGGGGGCGGGTGAAAAACTGTTTTTT
v_gene: TRBV9
j_gene: TRBJ1-4
d_gene: NA

CDR3aa: CASSLSEAAGYGYTF
CDR3nt: TGTGCCAGCAGCTTATCGGAGGCAGCCGGTTATGGCTACACCTTC
v_gene: TRBV7-8
j_gene: TRBJ1-2
d_gene: NA

CDR3aa: CASRIGQGLYGYTF
CDR3nt: TGTGCCAGCAGGATAGGACAGGGGCTCTATGGCTACACCTTC
v_gene: TRBV6-5
j_gene: TRBJ1-2
d_gene: TRBD1

CDR3aa: CASSLPLRQGRDGYTF
CDR3nt: TGTGCCAGCAGTCTCCCCCTCAGGCAGGGGAGGGATGGCTACACCTTC
v_gene: TRBV28
j_gene: TRBJ1-2
d_gene: NA

CDR3aa: CASSLRGGRNSGPETQYF
CDR3nt: TGCGCCAGCAGCTTAAGAGGCGGACGGAACAGCGGACCTGAGACCCAGTACTTC
v_gene: TRBV5-1
j_gene: TRBJ2-5
d_gene: NA

CDR3aa: CASSYSMRSSYEQYF
CDR3nt: TGTGCCAGCAGTTACTCGATGAGGAGCTCCTACGAGCAGTACTTC
v_gene: TRBV6-5
j_gene: TRBJ2-7
d_gene: NA

CDR3aa: CASSAYRGGDEKLFF
CDR3nt: TGTGCCAGCAGCGCGTACAGGGGGGGTGATGAAAAACTGTTTTTT
v_gene: TRBV9
j_gene: TRBJ1-4
d_gene: TRBD1

CDR3aa: CASSIPGQVGTDTQYF
CDR3nt: TGTGCCAGCAGCATACCAGGACAGGTGGGGACAGATACGCAGTATTTT
v_gene: TRBV13
j_gene: TRBJ2-3
d_gene: TRBD1

CDR3aa: CASSQDIFMGLDEQYF
CDR3nt: TGTGCCAGCAGCCAAGACATTTTTATGGGCCTGGACGAGCAGTACTTC
v_gene: TRBV14
j_gene: TRBJ2-7
d_gene: NA

CDR3aa: CASSVGGASGNTIYF
CDR3nt: TGTGCCAGCAGTGTTGGGGGGGCTTCTGGAAACACCATATATTTT
v_gene: TRBV5-4
j_gene: TRBJ1-3
d_gene: NA

CDR3aa: CASGLEERFWSNQPQHF
CDR3nt: TGTGCTAGTGGTTTGGAGGAGCGGTTCTGGAGCAATCAGCCCCAGCATTTT
v_gene: TRBV12-5
j_gene: TRBJ1-5
d_gene: NA

CDR3aa: CAISVGGTGVTEAFF
CDR3nt: TGTGCCATCAGTGTCGGGGGCACAGGGGTCACTGAAGCTTTCTTT
v_gene: TRBV10-3
j_gene: TRBJ1-1
d_gene: TRBD1

CDR3aa: CASSLVAGGPSEQFF
CDR3nt: TGCGCCAGCAGCTTGGTGGCGGGGGGGCCGAGTGAGCAGTTCTTC
v_gene: TRBV5-1
j_gene: TRBJ2-1
d_gene: TRBD2

CDR3aa: CASSLRQTSYEQYF
CDR3nt: TGTGCCAGCAGCCTCAGACAGACATCCTACGAGCAGTACTTC
v_gene: TRBV7-2
j_gene: TRBJ2-7
d_gene: NA

CDR3aa: CASSKESGTGDTGELFF
CDR3nt: TGTGCCAGCAGCAAAGAATCCGGGACAGGGGACACCGGGGAGCTGTTTTTT
v_gene: TRBV21-1
j_gene: TRBJ2-2
d_gene: NA

CDR3aa: CASSGGGTGHQPQHF
CDR3nt: TGTGCCAGCAGCGGCGGTGGGACAGGGCATCAGCCCCAGCATTTT
v_gene: TRBV11-2
j_gene: TRBJ1-5
d_gene: TRBD1

CDR3aa: CASSLALGLAFF
CDR3nt: TGTGCCAGCAGCTTAGCCCTCGGACTAGCTTTCTTT
v_gene: TRBV7-9
j_gene: TRBJ1-1
d_gene: NA

CDR3aa: CSVAARQGGGYTF
CDR3nt: TGCAGCGTTGCAGCTCGACAGGGCGGGGGCTACACCTTC
v_gene: TRBV29-1
j_gene: TRBJ1-2
d_gene: TRBD1

CDR3aa: CASSLQGRDGYTF
CDR3nt: TGCGCCAGCAGCTTGCAGGGAAGGGATGGCTACACCTTC
v_gene: TRBV5-1
j_gene: TRBJ1-2
d_gene: NA

CDR3aa: CASSEWQGVNIQYF
CDR3nt: TGTGCCAGCAGTGAATGGCAGGGGGTAAACATTCAGTACTTC
v_gene: TRBV6-1
j_gene: TRBJ2-4
d_gene: TRBD1

CDR3aa: CASSRDSNTGELFF
CDR3nt: TGTGCCAGCAGCCGTGACAGTAACACCGGGGAGCTGTTTTTT
v_gene: TRBV9
j_gene: TRBJ2-2
d_gene: NA

CDR3aa: CASSKGQGAVEQYF
CDR3nt: TGTGCCAGCAGTAAGGGGCAGGGGGCTGTCGAGCAGTACTTC
v_gene: TRBV2
j_gene: TRBJ2-7
d_gene: TRBD1

CDR3aa: CASRASGRASNEQFF
CDR3nt: TGTGCCAGCAGGGCTAGCGGGAGGGCCTCCAATGAGCAGTTCTTC
v_gene: TRBV2
j_gene: TRBJ2-1
d_gene: TRBD2

CDR3aa: CASSVAGRAGGYTF
CDR3nt: TGTGCCAGCAGTGTAGCGGGCAGGGCTGGTGGCTACACCTTC
v_gene: TRBV25-1
j_gene: TRBJ1-2
d_gene: NA

CDR3aa: CASSSLSGRAWNEQFF
CDR3nt: TGTGCCAGCAGTTCCCTTAGCGGGAGGGCCTGGAATGAGCAGTTCTTC
v_gene: TRBV6-5
j_gene: TRBJ2-1
d_gene: TRBD2

CDR3aa: CASSPRSIGTDTQYF
CDR3nt: TGCGCCAGCAGTCCCAGGTCGATCGGCACAGATACGCAGTATTTT
v_gene: TRBV5-1
j_gene: TRBJ2-3
d_gene: NA

CDR3aa: CASSYVTGNTGELFF
CDR3nt: TGTGCCAGCAGCTATGTGACGGGGAACACCGGGGAGCTGTTTTTT
v_gene: TRBV7-2
j_gene: TRBJ2-2
d_gene: NA

CDR3aa: CASSYDGLGGYEQYF
CDR3nt: TGTGCCAGCAGTTACGACGGACTAGGAGGCTACGAGCAGTACTTC
v_gene: TRBV6-5
j_gene: TRBJ2-7
d_gene: TRBD2

CDR3aa: CASSRTDRESSGANVLTF
CDR3nt: TGCGCCAGCAGCCGGACGGACAGGGAAAGCTCTGGGGCCAACGTCCTGACTTTC
v_gene: TRBV5-1
j_gene: TRBJ2-6
d_gene: TRBD1

CDR3aa: CASSFLGGDNQPQHF
CDR3nt: TGCGCCAGCAGCTTCCTCGGGGGAGACAATCAGCCCCAGCATTTT
v_gene: TRBV5-1
j_gene: TRBJ1-5
d_gene: NA

CDR3aa: CASTTGTGGNQPQHF
CDR3nt: TGTGCCAGCACGACCGGGACAGGCGGCAATCAGCCCCAGCATTTT
v_gene: TRBV18
j_gene: TRBJ1-5
d_gene: TRBD1

CDR3aa: CASSPFGQDTNYGYTF
CDR3nt: TGTGCCAGCTCACCATTTGGGCAGGATACTAACTATGGCTACACCTTC
v_gene: TRBV18
j_gene: TRBJ1-2
d_gene: NA

CDR3aa: CASSTAGTASSYEQYF
CDR3nt: TGTGCCAGCAGTACGGCCGGGACAGCAAGCTCCTACGAGCAGTACTTC
v_gene: TRBV28
j_gene: TRBJ2-7
d_gene: TRBD1

CDR3aa: CASSQDPGEQFF
CDR3nt: TGTGCCAGCAGCCAAGATCCCGGGGAGCAGTTCTTC
v_gene: TRBV14
j_gene: TRBJ2-1
d_gene: NA

CDR3aa: CASLTGGAYEQYF
CDR3nt: TGTGCCAGCCTCACAGGGGGCGCGTACGAGCAGTACTTC
v_gene: TRBV28
j_gene: TRBJ2-7
d_gene: TRBD1

CDR3aa: CASSPDREAEAFF
CDR3nt: TGTGCCAGCTCGCCCGACAGGGAGGCTGAAGCTTTCTTT
v_gene: TRBV18
j_gene: TRBJ1-1
d_gene: TRBD1

CDR3aa: CSVERALYNTEAFF
CDR3nt: TGCAGCGTTGAAAGAGCCCTGTACAACACTGAAGCTTTCTTT
v_gene: TRBV29-1
j_gene: TRBJ1-1
d_gene: NA

CDR3aa: CASSPERHPGQETQYF
CDR3nt: TGTGCCAGCAGCCCCGAGCGGCATCCCGGTCAAGAGACCCAGTACTTC
v_gene: TRBV7-9
j_gene: TRBJ2-5
d_gene: NA

CDR3aa: CASSLELAGGRGTQYF
CDR3nt: TGTGCCAGCAGTTTGGAATTAGCGGGAGGGCGTGGGACGCAGTATTTT
v_gene: TRBV28
j_gene: TRBJ2-3
d_gene: TRBD2

CDR3aa: CASRLTMDSYPSVDDEQFF
CDR3nt: TGTGCCAGCAGACTTACTATGGACTCCTACCCCTCCGTGGACGATGAGCAGTTCTTC
v_gene: TRBV28
j_gene: TRBJ2-1
d_gene: NA

CDR3aa: CAIRGGGTVAAFF
CDR3nt: TGTGCCATCAGAGGGGGCGGGACAGTTGCAGCTTTCTTT
v_gene: TRBV10-3
j_gene: TRBJ1-1
d_gene: TRBD1

CDR3aa: CASSSSQGRRETQYF
CDR3nt: TGTGCCAGCAGCTCCTCCCAGGGCCGACGGGAGACCCAGTACTTC
v_gene: TRBV7-9
j_gene: TRBJ2-5
d_gene: NA

CDR3aa: CASGRASGQTQYF
CDR3nt: TGTGCCAGCGGCCGGGCTAGCGGACAGACCCAGTACTTC
v_gene: TRBV28
j_gene: TRBJ2-5
d_gene: TRBD2

CDR3aa: CATRVRAGNTGELFF
CDR3nt: TGTGCTACCAGGGTCCGCGCGGGGAACACCGGGGAGCTGTTTTTT
v_gene: TRBV15
j_gene: TRBJ2-2
d_gene: NA

CDR3aa: CASSAGPGLGNEQFF
CDR3nt: TGTGCCAGCAGCGCCGGGCCGGGACTAGGAAATGAGCAGTTCTTC
v_gene: TRBV9
j_gene: TRBJ2-1
d_gene: TRBD2

CDR3aa: CATAGNSPLHF
CDR3nt: TGTGCCACCGCGGGGAATTCACCCCTCCACTTT
v_gene: TRBV28
j_gene: TRBJ1-6
d_gene: NA

CDR3aa: CASSFGASGFYEQYF
CDR3nt: TGTGCCAGCAGCTTCGGTGCTAGCGGATTTTACGAGCAGTACTTC
v_gene: TRBV7-2
j_gene: TRBJ2-7
d_gene: TRBD2

CDR3aa: CASSLPLLRAQETQYF
CDR3nt: TGTGCCAGCAGTTTACCATTGTTGCGGGCCCAAGAGACCCAGTACTTC
v_gene: TRBV28
j_gene: TRBJ2-5
d_gene: NA

CDR3aa: CASSSGTYNSPLHF
CDR3nt: TGTGCCAGTAGTAGTGGGACATATAATTCACCCCTCCACTTT
v_gene: TRBV19
j_gene: TRBJ1-6
d_gene: NA

CDR3aa: CASSLASMGLAGDPSYEQYF
CDR3nt: TGTGCCAGCAGCTTAGCGTCCATGGGACTAGCGGGGGATCCCTCCTACGAGCAGTACTTC
v_gene: TRBV7-2
j_gene: TRBJ2-7
d_gene: TRBD2

CDR3aa: CASSLQGPGELFF
CDR3nt: TGTGCCAGCAGCTTGCAGGGGCCCGGGGAGCTGTTTTTT
v_gene: TRBV5-4
j_gene: TRBJ2-2
d_gene: NA